What follows are 10 T cell receptor beta chains derived from one specimen sequenced in a study of identical twins. TCRdb fed the 5' RACE reads into MiXCR, producing one record per CDR3 protein. The data show around 1.7 million distinct CDR3 sequences, with about 32% seen just once and over 0.25% held by the top ten. The sample was cord blood. The source is a newborn girl in good health.

About this clonotype itself: The junction and the germline gene differ at one end; a read error may be behind it. V and J are TRBV12-3 or TRBV12-4 and TRBJ2-7; the D gene could be TRBD1 or TRBD2 (5 bases each). The CDR3 covers 13 residues. The CDR3 here is CAGSAAGTHEQYF. Written as DNA, the CDR3 is TGTGCCGGCAGCGCCGCCGGGACCCACGAGCAGTACTTC.

The table lists this clonotype with a few counts. The V gene is TRBV7-9, the J gene TRBJ2-1; TRBD1 agrees at 7 bases. Unmatched junction bases numbered 12, after V lost 2 bases and J lost 8 bases. The germline V gene has CDR1 SEHNR and CDR2 FQNEAQ (reference sequence). The CDR3 is 16 residues long. Here the CDR3 DNA reads TGTGCCAGCAGCTTACAGTGGACAGGTAGAGGTGATGAGCAGTTCTTC. It is translated as CASSLQWTGRGDEQFF. The whole variable domain, remainder taken from reference TRBV7-9 and TRBJ2-1, is DTGVSQNPRHKITKRGQNVTFRCDPISEHNRLYWYRQTLGQGPEFLTYFQNEAQLEKSRLLSDRFSAERPKGSFSTLEIQRTEQGDSAMYLCASSLQWTGRGDEQFFGPGTRLTVL.

DNA for the CDR3: TGTGCCAGCAGTGAAGCCCCTAACCGCTACGAGCAGTACTTC. Protein: CASSEAPNRYEQYF. This chain joins TRBV25-1 and TRBJ2-4; D gene ambiguous. The end of the DNA aligns better with TRBJ2-7, so the J call may be wrong. The CDR3 covers 14 residues. CDR1 is MGHDK, CDR2 SYGVNS, per germline.

This clonotype turned up a few times. The chain uses TRBV10-3 and TRBJ2-3; 8 bases align to TRBD2. CDR3 size: 16 residues. Germline V gene lookup returns CDR1 ENHRY and CDR2 SYGVKD. The V and J ends lost 6 bases and 2 bases, in that order; junction bases with no gene match: 10. In nucleotides, the CDR3 is TGTGCCATCAGCCGCTCCAAAGCGGGAGCCACAGATACGCAGTATTTT. Protein: CAISRSKAGATDTQYF.

This clonotype has ten or more counts. The genes are TRBV4-2 and TRBJ2-1; possible D gene TRBD1, 6 bases. The CDR3 sequence is 14 residues long. Germline assignment: CDR1 LGHNA and CDR2 YNFKEQ. Deletions cut 4 bases from V and 4 bases from J, with 11 bases between. This chain's CDR3 is CASSRPGTYNEQFF. CDR3 sequence (DNA): TGTGCCAGCAGCCGACCCGGGACATACAATGAGCAGTTCTTC.

The chain recombines TRBV4-1 with TRBJ2-1; 16 bases agree with TRBD2. Trimming removed 5 bases from V and 10 bases from J; junction bases left unmatched: 14. The germline V gene encodes CDR1 MGHRA and CDR2 YSYEKL. This CDR3 spans 18 amino acids. The CDR3 loop reads CASSLQPGLAGGPREQFF. The CDR3 region has the DNA TGCGCCAGCAGCTTACAACCGGGACTAGCGGGGGGGCCCAGGGAGCAGTTCTTC.

This rearrangement joins TRBV3-1 to TRBJ2-1; TRBD2 agrees at 9 bases. Trimming took 1 base from V and 2 from J; bases not matched to a gene: 6. Germline values: CDR1 LGHDT, CDR2 YNNKEL (reference sequence). The CDR3 consists of 17 residues. In DNA form, the CDR3 reads TGTGCCAGCAGCCAAGTCCATAGCGGGAGCCCCTACAATGAGCAGTTCTTC. Translating gives CASSQVHSGSPYNEQFF.

The chain carries TRBV20-1 and TRBJ2-1, with TRBD2 identical over 9 bases. V was pared by 1 base and J by 4 bases, with 11 bases of the junction left unmatched. Germline values: CDR1 DFQATT, CDR2 SNEGSKA (reference sequence). This CDR3 spans 17 amino acids. CDR3 DNA sequence: TGCAGTGCTAGAGGGGCCAGGACTAGCGCGTTTTACAATGAGCAGTTCTTC. Encoded protein: CSARGARTSAFYNEQFF.

This clonotype has only a few counts. This chain uses TRBV20-1 with TRBJ2-6, with D possibly being TRBD2 (5 bases). Germline CDR1 and CDR2: DFQATT and SNEGSKA (reference sequence). The CDR3 covers 15 residues. V shed 3 bases and J shed 1 base, with 10 bases lying between them. The CDR3 sequence is CSASWGASGANVLTF. CDR3 in DNA: TGCAGTGCTAGCTGGGGAGCTTCTGGGGCCAACGTCCTGACTTTC.

The chain links TRBV15 to TRBJ2-7, with 7 bases fitting TRBD2. Germline V gene lookup returns CDR1 LNHNV and CDR2 YYDKDF (reference sequence). CDR3 size: 13 residues. V dropped 3 bases and J dropped 7; count of bases not matched to a gene: 6. As DNA, the CDR3 is TGTGCCACCAGCAGGCGAGCGGGGTCTGAGCAGTACTTC. Translated, it gives CATSRRAGSEQYF.